Shown below are 20 T cell receptor beta chains from a single sample sequenced in a study of blood T cell repertoires in COVID-19. Produced via immunoSEQ multiplex PCR; TCRdb's table is partial and in-frame only. The sample comprises roughly 250,000 clones, approximately 83% of which are singletons, and about 1.9% rests with the top ten. Sequencing was performed on PBMCs or T cells enriched from blood (not recorded which). The receptor set was obtained from a woman between 50 and 59 years old who had recovered from COVID-19.

The chain combines TRBV3-1 (or the pseudogene TRBV3-2) with TRBJ2-1, with a tentative D call TRBD2 (5 bases). Germline-derived CDR1 and CDR2 are LGHDT and YNNKEL (reference sequence). The CDR3 extends over 12 amino acids. The germline V and J ends were trimmed by 0 bases and 10 bases, with 7 bases remaining between them. The CDR3 protein is CASSQDEGEQFF. The DNA of the CDR3 is TGTGCCAGCAGCCAAGATGAGGGAGAGCAGTTCTTC.

This rearrangement joins TRBV6-1 to TRBJ2-7, with 7 bases that match TRBD1. The germline V gene has CDR1 MNHNS and CDR2 SASEGT. V gave up 3 bases and J gave up 9 bases; unmatched junction bases: 11. There are 14 residues in the CDR3. CDR3 sequence: CASSDNRGRVRQYF. The CDR3 DNA sequence: TGTGCCAGCAGTGATAACAGGGGTCGGGTGAGGCAGTACTTC.

This chain joins TRBV14 and TRBJ2-3, with 8 bases matching TRBD1. With V trimmed by 4 bases and J by 11 bases, 5 bases remained unmatched. CDR1 SGHDN and CDR2 FVKESK come from the germline V gene. The CDR3 sequence is 12 residues long. The CDR3 is CASSPDRVVQYF. The CDR3 DNA reads as TGTGCCAGCAGCCCGGACAGGGTTGTGCAGTATTTT.

The rearrangement joins TRBV5-1 to TRBJ2-3; D remains ambiguous. V was shortened by 0 bases and J by 2 bases, with 13 bases between the two germline ends. CDR1 is SGHRS and CDR2 is YFSETQ in the germline V gene. The CDR3 is 16 residues long. CDR3 in DNA: TGCGCCAGCAGCTTGGGGTTAGTGACTTCCACAGATACGCAGTATTTT. This sequence encodes CASSLGLVTSTDTQYF.

This clone showed up just a few times. The chain links TRBV28 to TRBJ2-7; D is possibly TRBD2 (6 bases). The V end lost 0 bases, the J end lost 7 bases, and 16 bases lay between the germline ends. The germline gives CDR1 MDHEN, CDR2 SYDVKM. CDR3 size: 15 residues. The CDR3 nucleotides read TGTGCCAGCAGTTTATGGGACTACTCCCTCGGAGAGCAGTACTTC. Its protein is CASSLWDYSLGEQYF.

This chain joins TRBV5-4 and TRBJ1-1; a weak D match, TRBD1 (5 bases). Germline V gives CDR1 SGHNT, CDR2 YYREEE (reference sequence). Trimming left V 4 bases short and J 6 bases short, with 13 bases between. CDR3 length: 13 residues. CDR3 sequence: CASSLGQGPEAFF. CDR3 DNA: TGTGCCAGCAGCCTCGGACAAGGCCCTGAAGCTTTCTTT.

This chain joins TRBV3-1 (or the pseudogene TRBV3-2) and TRBJ1-1, with TRBD1 identical over 8 bases. The CDR3 loop spans 14 amino acids. The V gene's germline CDR1 is LGHDT and CDR2 YNNKEL (reference sequence). J gave up 1 base and V 6 bases, and 4 bases lay outside the gene matches. CDR3 amino acids: CASRVGTGNTEAFF. The DNA of the CDR3 is TGTGCCAGCAGGGTCGGGACAGGGAACACTGAAGCTTTCTTT.

The rearrangement links TRBV20-1 to TRBJ2-7, with 9 bases matching TRBD1. The CDR3 totals 11 residues. Germline trimming cut 7 bases from V and 3 bases from J; bases unmatched to any gene: 1. Looked up from germline, CDR1 is DFQATT and CDR2 is SNEGSKA (reference sequence). DNA of the CDR3: TGCAGTGGACAGGGGGACTACGAGCAGTACTTC. It specifies CSGQGDYEQYF.

The gene calls are TRBV12-3 or TRBV12-4 and TRBJ2-7, with D possibly matching TRBD2 (5 bases). Trimming removed 5 bases at V and 6 bases at J, with 14 bases between. This CDR3 is 13 amino acids long. The CDR3 region is CASSPLRALEQYF. The CDR3 DNA reads TGTGCCAGCAGTCCCCTGCGGGCCCTCGAGCAGTACTTC.

This clone occurred a few times. V gene TRBV21-1 combines with J gene TRBJ2-5; the table's D call, TRBD2, was not checked against the DNA. TRBV21-1 is a recognized pseudogene. CDR3 length: 17 residues. DNA of the CDR3: TGTGCCAGCACCCGGGGCGGGGACTACAAGTACCAAGAGACCCAGTACTTC. Protein: CASTRGGDYKYQETQYF.

V usage is TRBV10-1 and J usage is TRBJ2-1; 9 bases are shared with TRBD2. The CDR3 sequence is 16 residues long. V lost 4 bases to trimming and J lost 1 base; unmatched junction nucleotides: 5. Germline CDR1 WNHNN, CDR2 SYGVQD (reference sequence). The CDR3 region is CASSGEAGGSYNEQFF. For the CDR3, the DNA is TGCGCCAGCAGTGGGGAAGCGGGGGGATCCTACAATGAGCAGTTCTTC.

CDR3 sequence reads: CSVVGQGNTEAFF. The CDR3 DNA follows: TGCAGCGTTGTGGGACAGGGGAACACTGAAGCTTTCTTT. The chain employs TRBV29-1 and TRBJ1-1; 9 bases are shared with TRBD1. CDR3 size: 13 residues. Germline CDR1 SQVTM, CDR2 ANQGSEA. V trimming: 4 bases; J trimming: 1 base; junction bases outside the gene matches: 1.

This clone occurred a few times. The V call is TRBV3-1 (or the pseudogene TRBV3-2), the J call TRBJ2-5; no firm D call. CDR3 length: 12 amino acids. Trimming removed 4 bases from V and 7 bases from J, with 10 bases in between. Germline CDR1 is LGHDT and CDR2 is YNNKEL (reference sequence). This CDR3 is CASSPTMGTQYF. CDR3 coding DNA: TGTGCCAGCAGCCCGACAATGGGGACCCAGTACTTC.

The CDR3 protein is CASSPRTGASTSSGNTIYF. CDR3 DNA: TGTGCCAGCTCACCACGGACAGGGGCCTCTACCAGCTCTGGAAACACCATATATTTT. The rearrangement links TRBV18 to TRBJ1-3, with 9 bases matching TRBD1. J lost 0 bases, V lost 1 base, and 10 bases had no gene match. This CDR3 is 19 amino acids long. In germline, CDR1 is KGHSH, CDR2 LQKENI.

The chain links TRBV5-1 to TRBJ1-3, with TRBD1 matching over 9 bases. With 2 bases clipped from V and 2 bases from J, the junction kept 5 bases outside the gene matches. Germline assignment: CDR1 SGHRS and CDR2 YFSETQ. The CDR3 has 16 residues. CDR3 sequence: CASSFQGQGPGNTIYF. Written as DNA, the CDR3 is TGCGCCAGCAGCTTCCAGGGACAGGGTCCTGGAAACACCATATATTTT. The full variable domain, its missing parts supplied by reference TRBV5-1 and TRBJ1-3, is KAGVTQTPRYLIKTRGQQVTLSCSPISGHRSVSWYQQTPGQGLQFLFEYFSETQRNKGNFPGRFSGRQFSNSRSEMNVSTLELGDSALYLCASSFQGQGPGNTIYFGEGSWLTVV.

The chain couples TRBV30 to TRBJ1-2, with 7 bases aligning to TRBD1. Germline V lookup: CDR1 GTSNPN, CDR2 SVGIG (reference sequence). V shed 3 bases, J shed 4 bases, and the junction held 14 bases outside the gene matches. This CDR3 region has 16 residues. This CDR3 is CAWSDNIRDSIYGYTF. The CDR3 bases are TGTGCCTGGAGCGATAATATCCGGGACAGCATCTATGGCTACACCTTC.

The chain is built from TRBV28 and TRBJ1-1; D call uncertain. Germline CDR1 reads MDHEN; CDR2 reads SYDVKM. CDR3 length equals 13 residues. V was cut by 5 bases and J by 0 bases, with 7 bases left in between. The CDR3 here is CASSRGMNTEAFF. The CDR3 DNA reads as TGTGCCAGCAGTCGCGGGATGAACACTGAAGCTTTCTTT.

In regard to this clone: The same CDR3 arises from other DNA sequences in this sample as well. The genes are TRBV18 and TRBJ1-2; D is perhaps TRBD1 (6 bases). V gave up 2 bases and J gave up 7 bases, with 11 bases separating them. The CDR3 has 13 residues. Germline loops: CDR1 KGHSH, CDR2 LQKENI. The CDR3 coding sequence is TGTGCCAGCTCACCATCGGACAGTCGTGGCTACACCTTC. Translated, it gives CASSPSDSRGYTF.

The V gene is TRBV2, the J gene TRBJ2-2; possible D gene TRBD2, 5 bases. Germline CDR1 is SNHLY and CDR2 is FYNNEI. V lost 6 bases and J 4 bases, leaving 12 bases between the germline ends. The CDR3 is 14 residues long. Here the CDR3 DNA reads TGTGCCAGCAGGCCCCGAGCGGTCACCGGGGAGCTGTTTTTT. Its protein product is CASRPRAVTGELFF.

This clone occurred a few times. The V call is TRBV7-8, the J call TRBJ1-5; 7 bases are shared with TRBD1. Germline-derived CDR1 and CDR2 are SGHVS and FQNEAQ. The CDR3 covers 17 residues. The trim removed 5 bases at V and 1 base at J, leaving 11 bases unmatched. In DNA, the CDR3 is TGTGCCAGCAGCCTGGAACAGGGGTGGACGAGCAATCAGCCCCAGCATTTT. It is translated as CASSLEQGWTSNQPQHF.